These T cell receptor beta chains were read from a single sample in a study of regulatory T cells in long-lasting Graves disease. MiXCR, applied by TCRdb to the multiplex PCR reads, yields one record per CDR3 protein. The table records hundreds of thousands of distinct CDR3 sequences, approximately 16% of them present only once. This sample also belongs to another study, concerning T cells in Graves' hyperthyroidism and ophthalmopathy.

The sequencing used peripheral blood mononuclear cells (PBMCs), collected at new diagnosis, from a patient treated with antithyroid drugs. The receptor set was obtained from a young man with Graves disease. Both conserved end residues are part of each CDR3. The D gene is left open where the match is weak. Not every row has a clone size; where given, it reads once, few, many or a size class.

clone_size: few; j_call: TRBJ1-1; v_call: TRBV29-1; d_call: NA; cdr3_aa: CSVDNKGRNTEAFF; cdr3_nt: TGCAGCGTTGATAACAAGGGGAGAAACACTGAAGCTTTCTTT
clone_size: NA; j_call: TRBJ1-2; v_call: TRBV20-1; d_call: NA; cdr3_aa: CSARIDSRINYGYTF; cdr3_nt: TGCAGTGCTAGAATTGACAGCAGGATTAACTATGGCTACACCTTC
clone_size: NA; j_call: TRBJ2-1; v_call: TRBV30; d_call: NA; cdr3_aa: CAWSSSYSEQFF; cdr3_nt: TGTGCCTGGAGTAGCTCCTACAGTGAGCAGTTCTTC
clone_size: few; j_call: TRBJ2-3; v_call: TRBV6-1; d_call: TRBD2; cdr3_aa: CASRITSASTDTQYF; cdr3_nt: TGTGCCAGCAGAATCACTAGCGCTAGCACAGATACGCAGTATTTT
clone_size: few; j_call: TRBJ2-7; v_call: TRBV4-2; d_call: NA; cdr3_aa: CASSQEPGNSYEQYF; cdr3_nt: TGTGCCAGCAGCCAAGAACCGGGAAACTCCTACGAGCAGTACTTC
clone_size: many; j_call: TRBJ2-7; v_call: TRBV7-2; d_call: TRBD2; cdr3_aa: CASSPSAGEVAYEQYF; cdr3_nt: TGTGCCAGCAGCCCTTCTGCGGGGGAGGTGGCCTACGAGCAGTACTTC
clone_size: few; j_call: TRBJ1-3; v_call: TRBV20-1; d_call: TRBD1; cdr3_aa: CSARDPGTGSRNTIYF; cdr3_nt: TGCAGTGCTAGAGATCCCGGGACAGGATCGCGAAACACCATATATTTT
clone_size: many; j_call: TRBJ2-7; v_call: TRBV28; d_call: NA; cdr3_aa: CASSSGRIYEQYF; cdr3_nt: TGTGCCAGCAGTAGCGGACGGATCTACGAGCAGTACTTC
clone_size: many; j_call: TRBJ2-7; v_call: TRBV20-1; d_call: TRBD2; cdr3_aa: CSAGRGEASYEQYF; cdr3_nt: TGCAGTGCCGGGCGGGGGGAGGCGTCCTACGAGCAGTACTTC
clone_size: few; j_call: TRBJ2-7; v_call: TRBV30; d_call: TRBD1; cdr3_aa: CAWMGQGDRQYF; cdr3_nt: TGTGCCTGGATGGGACAGGGTGACCGGCAGTACTTC
clone_size: many; j_call: TRBJ2-7; v_call: TRBV6-1; d_call: TRBD1; cdr3_aa: CASSEAFWGQGFSYEQYF; cdr3_nt: TGTGCCAGCAGTGAAGCATTTTGGGGACAGGGATTCTCCTACGAGCAGTACTTC
clone_size: many; j_call: TRBJ2-1; v_call: TRBV6-1; d_call: NA; cdr3_aa: CASRLSGPNEQFF; cdr3_nt: TGTGCCAGCAGACTCAGCGGGCCCAATGAGCAGTTCTTC
clone_size: NA; j_call: TRBJ2-3; v_call: TRBV9; d_call: NA; cdr3_aa: CASSEAVVDTQYF; cdr3_nt: TGTGCCAGCAGCGAGGCAGTGGTAGATACGCAGTATTTT
clone_size: many; j_call: TRBJ2-1; v_call: TRBV11-1; d_call: NA; cdr3_aa: CASSLGDGDYNEQFF; cdr3_nt: TGTGCCAGCAGCTTAGGCGACGGGGATTACAATGAGCAGTTCTTC
clone_size: many; j_call: TRBJ2-1; v_call: TRBV30; d_call: NA; cdr3_aa: CAWSGSNNEQFF; cdr3_nt: TGTGCCTGGAGTGGGTCCAACAATGAGCAGTTCTTC
clone_size: many; j_call: TRBJ2-7; v_call: TRBV4-1; d_call: NA; cdr3_aa: CASSPSTAYEQYF; cdr3_nt: TGCGCCAGCAGCCCTAGTACGGCCTACGAGCAGTACTTC
clone_size: NA; j_call: TRBJ1-2; v_call: TRBV20-1; d_call: NA; cdr3_aa: CSARVNQGGYGYTF; cdr3_nt: TGCAGTGCTAGGGTCAACCAGGGAGGCTATGGCTACACCTTC
clone_size: many; j_call: TRBJ1-1; v_call: TRBV3-1; d_call: TRBD1; cdr3_aa: CASSQGDRVDTEAFF; cdr3_nt: TGTGCCAGCAGCCAGGGGGACAGGGTTGACACTGAAGCTTTCTTT
clone_size: NA; j_call: TRBJ2-3; v_call: TRBV7-6; d_call: TRBD2; cdr3_aa: CASSLGWTSGITDTQYF; cdr3_nt: TGTGCCAGCAGCTTAGGTTGGACTAGCGGGATCACAGATACGCAGTATTTT
clone_size: NA; j_call: TRBJ1-4; v_call: TRBV20-1; d_call: NA; cdr3_aa: CSASGGNEKLFF; cdr3_nt: TGCAGTGCTAGTGGAGGGAATGAAAAACTGTTTTTT
clone_size: NA; j_call: TRBJ1-3; v_call: TRBV12-3/TRBV12-4; d_call: NA; cdr3_aa: CASRYSGNTIYF; cdr3_nt: TGTGCCAGCCGGTACTCTGGAAACACCATATATTTT
clone_size: NA; j_call: TRBJ1-5; v_call: TRBV20-1; d_call: TRBD1; cdr3_aa: CSARPAGGGQPQHF; cdr3_nt: TGCAGTGCTAGACCGGCAGGGGGCGGTCAGCCCCAGCATTTT